This T cell receptor beta chain is drawn from a study of cytomegalovirus exposure and HLA in healthy donors. Study-wide findings and caveats: The study labeled more than 150 TCR beta chains cytomegalovirus-associated. Sequencing had likely introduced a cluster of highly shared sequence variants as an artifact.

A multiplex PCR was run with 60 Vbeta primers and 13 Jbeta primers. This table comes from immunoSEQ multiplex PCR, and its TCRdb copy is limited to in-frame clones, with some not included. The data show 110,000 to 150,000 clones, with about two thirds seen just once and more than 4% held by the top ten. This clone was picked up one time. The target antigen is unknown. Material for sequencing was PBMCs. This TCR came from a man aged 55 to 70 in good health and CMV-seronegative.

The CDR3 loop is CASSLLGGNTEAFF. The CDR3 DNA reads TGTGCCAGCAGCTTGTTAGGAGGAAACACTGAAGCTTTCTTT. V gene TRBV5-5 combines with J gene TRBJ1-1; D not resolved. Germline V gene lookup returns CDR1 SGHKS and CDR2 YYEKEE (reference sequence). V shed 1 base and J shed 2 bases, with 9 bases lying between them. This CDR3 region has 14 residues. The full variable domain, its missing parts supplied by reference TRBV5-5 and TRBJ1-1, is DAGVTQSPTHLIKTRGQQVTLRCSPISGHKSVSWYQQVLGQGPQFIFQYYEKEERGRGNFPDRFSARQFPNYSSELNVNALLLGDSALYLCASSLLGGNTEAFFGQGTRLTVV.